Given below is one TCR beta chain in context. V shed 1 base, J shed 8 bases, and the junction held 8 bases outside the gene matches. The germline CDR1 and CDR2 sequences are SGHVS and FNYEAQ. The CDR3 is made up of 15 amino acids. Preparation of the TCRbeta library was carried out with unique molecular identifiers. TCRdb passed the PCR reads through MiXCR, listing each CDR3 protein once. The profile shows about 500,000 distinct CDR3 sequences, 32% of them singletons. The data were obtained in a study of T-cell reconstitution after alpha-beta-depleted transplantation in children. The chain combines TRBV7-6 with TRBJ2-1; 7 bases map to TRBD2. The source material was PBMCs from the stem cell graft donor, sampled from the stem cell graft. This clonotype was obtained from a human donor who donated a stem cell graft to a child with aplastic anemia. The chain's CDR3 is CASSLGPREGHEQFF. The CDR3, as DNA: TGTGCCAGCAGCTTAGGGCCCAGGGAGGGCCATGAGCAGTTCTTC.